Given below is one T cell receptor (beta chain) in context. Antigen specificity is unknown. Unmatched junction bases numbered 13, after V lost 6 bases and J lost 4 bases. Germline assignment: CDR1 MDHEN and CDR2 SYDVKM. This CDR3 has 16 amino acids. The sample is drawn from a study of cytomegalovirus exposure and HLA in healthy donors. Whole-study findings and limits: First-cohort TCR clusters tended to co-occur in the approximately 120 validation repertoires, a later analysis found. There were a few CMV-associated chains whose specificity for CMV antigens was confirmed in vitro.

The data were produced by immunoSEQ multiplex PCR, yet TCRdb's version contains in-frame clones alone and is incomplete. The table has approximately 76,000 clones, 94% seen once; the top ten hold 2.5% to 3.5%. Sequencing was done on a sample of PBMCs. This TCR derives from a woman under 30 in good health and CMV-seropositive. The genes are TRBV28 and TRBJ2-3; 7 bases agree with TRBD1. CDR3 sequence reads: CASSSTGVMPPDTQYF. The CDR3 region has the DNA TGTGCCAGCAGCTCTACAGGGGTCATGCCCCCAGATACGCAGTATTTT.